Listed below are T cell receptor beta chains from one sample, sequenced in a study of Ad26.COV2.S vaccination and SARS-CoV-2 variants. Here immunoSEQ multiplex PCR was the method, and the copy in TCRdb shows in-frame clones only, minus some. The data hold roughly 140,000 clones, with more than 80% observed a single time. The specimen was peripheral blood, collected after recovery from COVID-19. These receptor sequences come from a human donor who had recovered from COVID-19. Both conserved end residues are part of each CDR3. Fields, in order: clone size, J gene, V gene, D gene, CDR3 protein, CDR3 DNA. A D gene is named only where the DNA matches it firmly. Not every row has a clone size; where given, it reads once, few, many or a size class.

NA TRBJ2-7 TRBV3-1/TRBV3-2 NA CASSQAGTPEQYF TGTGCCAGCAGCCAAGCAGGGACACCCGAGCAGTACTTC
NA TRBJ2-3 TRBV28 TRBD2 CASSFGGALADTQYF TGTGCCAGCAGTTTCGGGGGGGCGTTAGCGGATACGCAGTATTTT
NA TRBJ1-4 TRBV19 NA CASSIDRQDNNEKLFF TGTGCCAGTAGTATAGATCGACAGGATAATAATGAAAAACTGTTTTTT
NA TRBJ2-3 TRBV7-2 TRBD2 CASSLSPSGGLVDTQYF TGTGCCAGCAGCTTAAGCCCTAGCGGGGGACTAGTAGATACGCAGTATTTT
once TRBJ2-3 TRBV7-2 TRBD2 CASSLLAGGLTDTQYF TGTGCCAGCAGCTTACTAGCGGGGGGCCTCACAGATACGCAGTATTTT
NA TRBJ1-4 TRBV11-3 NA CASSLGSGANEKLFF TGTGCCAGCAGCTTAGGATCGGGGGCTAATGAAAAACTGTTTTTT
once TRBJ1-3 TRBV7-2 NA CASSLGTPGNTIYF TGTGCCAGCAGCTTAGGGACTCCTGGAAACACCATATATTTT
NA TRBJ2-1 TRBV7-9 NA CASSLEERDWFEQFF TGTGCCAGCAGCTTAGAAGAACGGGACTGGTTCGAGCAGTTCTTC
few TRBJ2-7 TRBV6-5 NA CASSYSRGPSSYEQYF TGTGCCAGCAGTTACTCGCGGGGCCCGAGCTCCTACGAGCAGTACTTC
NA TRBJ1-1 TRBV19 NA CASSGQILNTEAFF TGTGCCAGTAGCGGACAGATTTTGAACACTGAAGCTTTCTTT
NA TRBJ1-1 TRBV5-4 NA CASSLDRLEAFF TGTGCCAGCAGCTTGGACAGGTTAGAAGCTTTCTTT
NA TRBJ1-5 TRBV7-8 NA CASSFIGTANQPQHF TGTGCCAGCAGCTTTATCGGGACGGCAAATCAGCCCCAGCATTTT
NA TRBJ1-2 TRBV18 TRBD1 CASSLQPPGTGVYGYTF TGTGCCAGCTCACTACAACCCCCCGGGACAGGGGTATATGGCTACACCTTC
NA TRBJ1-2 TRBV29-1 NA CSVESRVDYGYTF TGCAGCGTTGAGAGCAGGGTGGACTATGGCTACACCTTC
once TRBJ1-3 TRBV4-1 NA CASSQEAHVGGSGNTIYF TGCGCCAGCAGCCAAGAGGCCCATGTAGGGGGCTCTGGAAACACCATATATTTT
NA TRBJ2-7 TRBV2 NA CASTPGHSSYEQYF TGTGCCAGCACACCGGGACACAGCTCCTACGAGCAGTACTTC
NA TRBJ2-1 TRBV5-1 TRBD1 CASSTLTGIDYNEQFF TGCGCCAGCAGCACGCTGACAGGGATAGACTACAATGAGCAGTTCTTC
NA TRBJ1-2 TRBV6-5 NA CASRLRWDNGYTF TGTGCCAGCAGGTTACGTTGGGATAACGGCTACACCTTC
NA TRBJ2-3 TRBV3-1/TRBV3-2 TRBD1 CASSHGTGGTDTQYF TGTGCCAGCAGCCATGGGACAGGGGGCACAGATACGCAGTATTTT
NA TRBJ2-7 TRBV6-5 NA CASSPRDTYEQYF TGTGCCAGCAGTCCCAGGGATACCTACGAGCAGTACTTC
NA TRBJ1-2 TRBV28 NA CASSPGGKYRNGYTF TGTGCCAGCAGCCCCGGGGGGAAGTATCGGAACGGCTACACCTTC
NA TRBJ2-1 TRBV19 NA CASSMRGRSYNEQFF TGTGCCAGTAGTATGAGGGGCCGTTCCTACAATGAGCAGTTCTTC
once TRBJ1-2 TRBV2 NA CASSEAELAPRGNYGYTF TGTGCCAGCAGTGAAGCGGAATTAGCACCGCGAGGGAACTATGGCTACACCTTC
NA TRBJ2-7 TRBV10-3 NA CAISDIGFAYEQYF TGTGCCATCAGTGATATTGGGTTCGCCTACGAGCAGTACTTC
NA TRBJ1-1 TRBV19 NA CASSIQGLGTEAFF TGTGCCAGTAGTATACAGGGGCTGGGCACTGAAGCTTTCTTT
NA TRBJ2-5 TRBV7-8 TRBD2 CASSGGGGRQETQYF TGTGCATCAAGCGGGGGAGGGGGGCGCCAAGAGACCCAGTACTTC
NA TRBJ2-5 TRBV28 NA CASSLTAGTGRTQYF TGTGCCAGCAGTTTAACCGCCGGGACGGGGAGGACCCAGTACTTC
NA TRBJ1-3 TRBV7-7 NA CASSPNLSGNTIYF TGTGCTAGCAGCCCCAACCTTTCTGGAAACACCATATATTTT
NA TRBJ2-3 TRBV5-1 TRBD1 CASSILTGRSTDTQYF TGCGCCAGCAGCATACTGACAGGGAGAAGCACAGATACGCAGTATTTT
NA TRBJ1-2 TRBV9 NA CASSVDPVKGGGYGYTF TGTGCCAGCAGCGTAGATCCGGTTAAGGGAGGGGGCTATGGCTACACCTTC
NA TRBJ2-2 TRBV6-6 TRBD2 CASSRTSGGPPNTGELFF TGTGCCAGCAGTCGGACTAGCGGGGGACCCCCGAACACCGGGGAGCTGTTTTTT
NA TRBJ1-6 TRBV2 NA CASSELERAYNSPLHF TGTGCCAGCAGTGAACTGGAGAGGGCATATAATTCACCCCTCCACTTT
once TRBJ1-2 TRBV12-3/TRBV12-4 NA CASSSDFYGYTF TGTGCCAGCAGTTCAGATTTCTATGGCTACACCTTC
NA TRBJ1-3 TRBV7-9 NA CASSFVRSGNTIYF TGTGCCAGCAGCTTCGTCCGCTCTGGAAACACCATATATTTT
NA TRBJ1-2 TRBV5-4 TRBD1 CASRFDRARGYTF TGTGCCAGCAGATTCGACAGGGCGCGTGGCTACACCTTC
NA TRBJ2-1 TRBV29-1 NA CSAGGNEQFF TGCAGCGCCGGGGGCAATGAGCAGTTCTTC
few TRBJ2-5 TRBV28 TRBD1 CASSATGGGLKETQYF TGTGCCAGCAGCGCTACAGGGGGCGGATTGAAGGAGACCCAGTACTTC
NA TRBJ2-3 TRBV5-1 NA CASSLETDTQYF TGCGCCAGCAGCTTGGAGACAGATACGCAGTATTTT
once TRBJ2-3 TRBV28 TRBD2 CASSLFVTSGVDSTDTQYF TGTGCCAGCAGTTTATTTGTGACTAGCGGGGTAGATAGCACAGATACGCAGTATTTT
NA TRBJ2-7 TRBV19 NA CASSPRYEQYF TGTGCCAGTAGCCCGCGCTACGAGCAGTACTTC